Listed here are 19 T cell receptor beta chains from one sample, sequenced in a study of T cell repertoires in cytomegalovirus infection. Antigens of these TCRs are unknown. TCRdb re-derived calls from the reads in MiXCR, one entry per CDR3 protein. The table has roughly 570,000 distinct CDR3 sequences, almost 40% seen once; the top ten hold around 48%. The sample consisted of cultured PBMCs, taken from culture after CMV antigen stimulation. The origin of the receptors is a human donor in good health (CMV status not recorded). Some clones in this sample may be carry-over from other donors' samples.

Many counts were recorded for this clonotype. The gene calls are TRBV12-5 and TRBJ2-3; 7 positions match TRBD2. The CDR3 totals 18 residues. V lost 2 bases to trimming and J lost 6 bases; unmatched junction nucleotides: 17. CDR1 is LGHNT, CDR2 FRNRAP, per germline. CDR3: CASGLTRDGAGITDTQYF. CDR3 bases: TGTGCTAGTGGTTTGACGAGAGACGGAGCGGGAATAACGGATACGCAGTATTTT.

This clonotype was seen at least ten times. The rearrangement uses TRBV7-8 and TRBJ2-7, with 13 positions matching TRBD2. The V and J ends lost 4 bases and 1 base, in that order; junction bases with no gene match: 4. CDR1 SGHVS and CDR2 FQNEAQ come from the germline V gene. The CDR3 is made up of 16 amino acids. The DNA of the CDR3 is TGTGCCAGCAGCTCAGGGGGACTAGCGGGGTCCTACGAGCAGTACTTC. This codes for CASSSGGLAGSYEQYF.

The rearrangement uses TRBV10-3 and TRBJ1-6; a weak D match, TRBD1 (5 bases). The CDR3 spans 14 residues. Per germline, CDR1 ENHRY and CDR2 SYGVKD. V lost 4 bases and J 4 bases, leaving 8 bases between the germline ends. The CDR3 bases are TGTGCCATCAGTGGGGACCGGTATAATTCACCCCTCCACTTT. Encoded protein: CAISGDRYNSPLHF.

The J gene is TRBJ1-1, the V gene TRBV7-9; D is uncertain. The CDR3 is 15 residues long. The V gene's germline CDR1 is SEHNR and CDR2 FQNEAQ (reference sequence). Deletions cut 4 bases from V and 0 bases from J, with 12 bases between. CDR3 region: CASSSWLLMNTEAFF. The CDR3 nucleotides are TGTGCCAGCAGCTCCTGGCTGTTGATGAACACTGAAGCTTTCTTT.

The rearrangement links TRBV7-9 to TRBJ1-2, with no clear D. CDR3 length equals 15 residues. V lost 5 bases to trimming and J lost 0 bases, with 13 bases between them. CDR1 SEHNR and CDR2 FQNEAQ come from the germline V gene (reference sequence). DNA of the CDR3: TGTGCCAGCAGCCCTATGGCGGCGTCTAACTATGGCTACACCTTC. Translation: CASSPMAASNYGYTF.

This clonotype occurred a few times. The V call is TRBV12-5, the J call TRBJ2-7; TRBD2 matches at 7 bases. The ends lost 2 bases at V and 6 bases at J; junction bases unmatched: 7. This CDR3 is built from 14 residues. CDR1 and CDR2 (germline): LGHNT, FRNRAP. CDR3 in amino acids: CASGLPRLAGEQYF. In nucleotides, the CDR3 is TGTGCTAGTGGTTTGCCCCGACTAGCAGGCGAGCAGTACTTC.

The chain combines TRBV4-1 with TRBJ2-5, with TRBD2 as a possible D gene (6 bases). CDR3 length equals 18 residues. Germline V CDR1 and CDR2: MGHRA, YSYEKL. Trimming removed 0 bases from V and 5 bases from J, with 22 bases in between. This CDR3 reads CASSQDDGVSGGWETQYF. The CDR3 DNA reads TGCGCCAGCAGCCAAGATGATGGGGTCAGTGGGGGGTGGGAGACCCAGTACTTC.

The rearrangement joins TRBV18 to TRBJ1-2; D gene ambiguous. The CDR3 has 16 amino acids. V dropped 8 bases and J dropped 1 base, with 20 bases sitting between them. Germline CDR1 and CDR2: KGHSH and LQKENI. The CDR3 region is CASSRGVRRDNYGYTF. The CDR3, as DNA: TGTGCCAGCAGCCGGGGAGTCAGGAGAGATAACTATGGCTACACCTTC.

This clonotype was seen a few times. The chain has TRBV7-2 and TRBJ1-2, with D hard to call. The CDR3 totals 13 residues. The germline gives CDR1 SGHTA, CDR2 FQGNSA. V lost 5 bases and J lost 7, with 14 bases in between. The CDR3 bases are TGTGCCAGCAGCCCTCAAGGATTATCTGGCTACACCTTC. Translated: CASSPQGLSGYTF.

This clonotype was observed a few times. The V call is TRBV4-3, the J call TRBJ1-1, with a tentative D call TRBD1 (5 bases). The CDR3 extends over 14 amino acids. Germline loops: CDR1 LGHNA, CDR2 YSLEER. V gave up 6 bases and J gave up 0 bases, with 11 bases separating them. Written as DNA, the CDR3 is TGCGCCAGCAGTGACAGTGGGATGAACACTGAAGCTTTCTTT. Translating gives CASSDSGMNTEAFF.

This clonotype was seen ten or more times. The gene calls are TRBV7-2 and TRBJ2-1; D not resolved. The CDR3 covers 12 residues. V lost 2 bases and J 6 bases, leaving 5 bases between the germline ends. Per the germline V gene, CDR1 is SGHTA and CDR2 is FQGNSA. The CDR3 DNA sequence: TGTGCCAGCAGCTTAAGGAGCAATGAGCAGTTCTTC. This sequence encodes CASSLRSNEQFF.

This chain links TRBV12-3 or TRBV12-4 with TRBJ1-2; 7 bases line up with TRBD1. V lost 7 bases and J lost 3; bases outside the gene matches: 5. CDR3 length: 13 amino acids. The CDR3 DNA sequence: TGTGCCAGCACTCTCGACAGGGACTATGGCTACACCTTC. Translating it yields CASTLDRDYGYTF.

This clonotype has a count of ten or more. The chain couples TRBV7-2 to TRBJ1-4; possible D gene TRBD1, 5 bases. Germline V CDR1 and CDR2: SGHTA, FQGNSA. The germline V and J ends were trimmed by 6 bases and 4 bases, with 12 bases remaining between them. The CDR3 is made up of 14 amino acids. DNA of the CDR3: TGTGCCAGCAGTCCTGGACACTATAATGAAAAACTGTTTTTT. Amino acids: CASSPGHYNEKLFF.

This clonotype was detected a few times. V gene TRBV7-2 combines with J gene TRBJ2-1, with D perhaps assigned TRBD1 or TRBD2 (5 bases each). Trimming took off 5 bases at V and 12 bases at J, with 20 bases between the two ends. Germline V gene data show CDR1 as SGHTA and CDR2 as FQGNSA. CDR3 size: 14 residues. The CDR3 DNA is TGTGCCAGCAGCCTCACCCCGGGGCGGCGGAGGCAGTTCTTC. Its translation is CASSLTPGRRRQFF.

In DNA form, the CDR3 reads TGTGCCAGCAGTTTAAGTCTCGGGCCTGGAAACACCATATATTTT. Amino acids: CASSLSLGPGNTIYF. The V call is TRBV28, the J call TRBJ1-3; the D is unclear. Looked up from germline, CDR1 is MDHEN and CDR2 is SYDVKM. Trimming took 2 bases from V and 2 from J, leaving 10 bases between them. The CDR3 consists of 15 residues.

A single count supports this clonotype. The chain uses TRBV20-1 and TRBJ2-1; 8 nucleotides match TRBD2. V was pared by 1 base and J by 6 bases, with 8 bases of the junction left unmatched. CDR1 and CDR2 (germline): DFQATT, SNEGSKA (reference sequence). The CDR3 contains 15 residues. CDR3 sequence: CSARGGTRTANEQFF. The CDR3 DNA follows: TGCAGTGCTAGAGGTGGGACTAGGACAGCCAATGAGCAGTTCTTC.

This sequence joins TRBV20-1 and TRBJ2-7, with 11 bases that match TRBD2. The CDR3 sequence is 18 residues long. The germline V gene encodes CDR1 DFQATT and CDR2 SNEGSKA (reference sequence). V trimming: 6 bases; J trimming: 4 bases; junction bases outside the gene matches: 20. The CDR3 loop is CSAEAPTGTSGRLYEQYF. In DNA form, the CDR3 reads TGCAGTGCCGAGGCACCTACCGGGACTAGCGGACGTCTATACGAGCAGTACTTC.

This clonotype came up a few times. V usage is TRBV7-2 and J usage is TRBJ2-1; 10 bases are a match to TRBD1. The germline V gene has CDR1 SGHTA and CDR2 FQGNSA. V shed 3 bases and J 4 bases; nucleotides not matched to a gene: 9. This CDR3 has 17 residues. The CDR3 coding sequence is TGTGCCAGCAGCTTTACCGGGACAGGGGACTTTTACAATGAGCAGTTCTTC. It encodes CASSFTGTGDFYNEQFF.

This sequence joins TRBV11-3 and TRBJ2-1, with 8 bases identical to TRBD2. V gave up 5 bases and J gave up 2 bases; unmatched junction bases: 5. The CDR3 is 15 residues long. CDR1 is SGHNT, CDR2 YENEEA, per germline. For the CDR3, the DNA is TGTGCCAGCAGCCCCAAGCGGGGGCCCTACAATGAGCAGTTCTTC. It specifies CASSPKRGPYNEQFF.